The clone carrying this T cell receptor beta chain appeared a single time. What it recognizes is unknown. The sample belongs to a study of T cell repertoires in cytomegalovirus infection. V shed 6 bases and J 1 base; nucleotides not matched to a gene: 17. CDR3 length: 19 amino acids. Germline values: CDR1 SEHNR, CDR2 FQNEAQ (reference sequence). TCRdb recomputed calls from the reads with MiXCR, one row per CDR3 protein. Among about 160,000 distinct CDR3 sequences listed, roughly 18% were seen once. Findings of the study overall: The ex vivo response was dominated by HLA-C-restricted CMV-specific TCR beta clonotypes.

The clonotype originates from a human donor in good health (CMV status not recorded). Some clones in this sample may be carry-over from other donors' samples. The chain joins TRBV7-9 to TRBJ1-1; 10 nucleotides match TRBD1. Specimen: CD8+ T cells from PBMCs. The CDR3 spells CASRRGARQGAARNTEAFF. DNA for the CDR3: TGTGCCAGCAGAAGGGGGGCGAGACAGGGGGCGGCGAGGAACACTGAAGCTTTCTTT.